The 28 T cell receptor beta chains below all came from one sample that was sequenced in a study of graft-versus-host responses after intestinal transplantation. The repertoire was sequenced with immunoSEQ multiplex PCR; TCRdb's copy has only in-frame clones and lacks some. The data hold 77,000 or so clones, with about 92% observed a single time. The specimen comprised PBMCs, sampled 98 days after intestinal transplantation. The receptors were gathered from a human patient who received an intestinal transplant, so some T cells may come from the graft donor.

This clone was found once. The gene calls are TRBV6-6 and TRBJ1-2, with unresolved D. Looked up from germline, CDR1 is MNHNY and CDR2 is SVGAGI (reference sequence). Trimming left V 7 bases short and J 1 base short, with 13 bases between. The CDR3 is 14 residues long. CDR3 coding DNA: TGTGCCAGCAAAAACGAACCAAATAACTATGGCTACACCTTC. Translated: CASKNEPNNYGYTF.

In its sample, this clone was seen once. The gene calls are TRBV4-2 and TRBJ2-5; no clear D. V lost 0 bases and J 2 bases, leaving 7 bases between the germline ends. The CDR3 totals 14 residues. Looked up from germline, CDR1 is LGHNA and CDR2 is YNFKEQ. Here the CDR3 reads CASSQESLQETQYF. Here the CDR3 DNA reads TGTGCCAGCAGCCAAGAGTCCCTACAAGAGACCCAGTACTTC.

The rearrangement links TRBV5-1 to TRBJ1-2, with TRBD1 matching 7 bases. The CDR3 spans 13 residues. V shed 4 bases and J 3 bases; nucleotides not matched to a gene: 3. Per germline, CDR1 SGHRS and CDR2 YFSETQ. The CDR3 DNA is TGCGCCAGCAGCGGGGACAGTTACTATGGCTACACCTTC. Translated, it gives CASSGDSYYGYTF.

The table lists this clone with a few counts. V is TRBV28 and J is TRBJ1-5; TRBD1 might be the D (5 bases). This CDR3 spans 14 amino acids. V was cut by 6 bases and J by 8 bases, with 17 bases left in between. Germline V lookup: CDR1 MDHEN, CDR2 SYDVKM. The CDR3, as DNA: TGTGCCAGCAGCCCCGGAGGGGACGCAAAGCCCCAGCATTTT. The encoded protein is CASSPGGDAKPQHF.

The V and J genes are TRBV7-9 and TRBJ1-2; D may be TRBD1 (5 bases). The CDR3 is 14 residues long. Germline lookup yields CDR1 SEHNR and CDR2 FQNEAQ (reference sequence). The V and J ends lost 5 bases and 1 base respectively, with 11 bases between them. The CDR3 spells CASSQTTVNYGYTF. In nucleotides, the CDR3 is TGTGCCAGCAGCCAAACGACAGTTAACTATGGCTACACCTTC.

The rearrangement joins TRBV5-4 to TRBJ2-5; TRBD2 aligns across 13 bases. V shed 4 bases, J shed 5 bases, and the junction held 5 bases outside the gene matches. Germline CDR1 SGHNT, CDR2 YYREEE (reference sequence). The CDR3 covers 15 residues. The CDR3 bases are TGTGCCAGCAGCCGTACTAGCGGGGGGGCGGAGACCCAGTACTTC. It yields the protein CASSRTSGGAETQYF.

The chain carries TRBV11-3 and TRBJ1-2; D is uncertain. Trimming removed 7 bases at V and 6 bases at J, with 12 bases between. The germline V gene has CDR1 SGHNT and CDR2 YENEEA. The length of the CDR3 is 12 residues. For the CDR3, the DNA is TGTGCCAGCAAGGAAACTTTAGATGGCTACACCTTC. Its translation is CASKETLDGYTF.

This clone was observed a single time. The V call is TRBV2, the J call TRBJ2-7; maybe TRBD2 (6 bases). This CDR3 region has 13 residues. Germline V gene sequence: CDR1 SNHLY, CDR2 FYNNEI. V gave up 8 bases and J gave up 3 bases, with 14 bases separating them. CDR3 coding DNA: TGTGCCAGCGCGACCGGGACTTTCTACGAGCAGTACTTC. Encoded protein: CASATGTFYEQYF.

The chain is built from TRBV6-1 and TRBJ2-7, with D perhaps matching TRBD1 (7 bases). Germline CDR1 MNHNS, CDR2 SASEGT. The CDR3 totals 17 residues. The V end was cut by 0 bases, the J end by 1 base, with 16 bases between. The CDR3 sequence: CASSEAEGQIFSYEQYF. CDR3 DNA: TGTGCCAGCAGTGAAGCGGAGGGACAGATTTTTTCCTACGAGCAGTACTTC.

The gene calls are TRBV6-7 and TRBJ2-5; a possible D gene is TRBD2 (5 bases). TRBV6-7 is filed as an ORF, its function uncertain. The CDR3 is made up of 15 amino acids. Trimming cost V 2 bases and J 4 bases, with 14 bases left between them. Here the CDR3 DNA reads TGTGCCAGCAGTTACGACGGGGTAGGACGAGAGACCCAGTACTTC. Translating it yields CASSYDGVGRETQYF.

The chain uses TRBV29-1 and TRBJ2-5; D gene uncertain. The CDR3 extends over 13 amino acids. V was clipped by 2 bases and J by 3 bases, with 10 bases between them. Germline CDR1 reads SQVTM; CDR2 reads ANQGSEA. CDR3 in amino acids: CSVELRAEETQYF. CDR3 nucleotides: TGCAGCGTTGAACTTCGGGCAGAAGAGACCCAGTACTTC.

This chain joins TRBV10-3 and TRBJ1-1; D may be TRBD1 (6 bases). The V gene's germline CDR1 is ENHRY and CDR2 SYGVKD. The CDR3 has 12 residues. The V end was cut by 6 bases, the J end by 1 base, with 6 bases between. The CDR3 DNA reads as TGTGCCATCAGACAGGGGAACACTGAAGCTTTCTTT. As protein: CAIRQGNTEAFF.

In DNA, the CDR3 is TGTGCCAGCTCACCTCGACTGAGAGTCTCCTACGAGCAGTACTTC. As protein: CASSPRLRVSYEQYF. The chain has TRBV18 and TRBJ2-7; D not certain. The CDR3 is made up of 15 amino acids. Trimming cost V 3 bases and J 0 bases, with 12 bases left between them. Per germline, CDR1 KGHSH and CDR2 LQKENI.

This rearrangement joins TRBV7-9 to TRBJ2-1, with 14 positions matching TRBD2. The CDR3 loop spans 19 amino acids. V lost 1 base and J lost 4; bases outside the gene matches: 9. The V gene's germline CDR1 is SEHNR and CDR2 FQNEAQ (reference sequence). CDR3 nucleotides: TGTGCCAGCAGCTTAGTGTGGACTAGCGGGAGGTTAAGGTACAATGAGCAGTTCTTC. This encodes CASSLVWTSGRLRYNEQFF.

The J gene is TRBJ2-1, the V gene TRBV27, with 8 nucleotides matching TRBD1. Losses at the gene ends were 7 bases for V and 1 base for J; bases not matched to a gene: 9. The V gene's germline CDR1 is MNHEY and CDR2 SMNVEV (reference sequence). This CDR3 spans 16 amino acids. CDR3 nucleotide sequence: TGTGCCAGCACCTCATGGACAGGGAATTCCTACAATGAGCAGTTCTTC. Its protein is CASTSWTGNSYNEQFF.

The chain employs TRBV28 and TRBJ2-1; D is undetermined. CDR3 size: 16 residues. Germline V CDR1 and CDR2: MDHEN, SYDVKM. Trimming shortened V by 2 bases and J by 5 bases, and 16 bases separated the two germline ends. The CDR3 spells CASSLILQMANNEQFF. CDR3 DNA sequence: TGTGCCAGCAGTTTAATCTTGCAGATGGCGAACAATGAGCAGTTCTTC.

The chain uses TRBV6-5 and TRBJ1-5; 10 nucleotides match TRBD1. Per germline, CDR1 MNHEY and CDR2 SVGAGI. J gave up 5 bases and V 6 bases, and 4 bases lay outside the gene matches. CDR3 size: 14 residues. The CDR3 DNA reads as TGTGCCAGCAGCCCGGACAGGGGGTATCAGCCCCAGCATTTT. Its protein is CASSPDRGYQPQHF.

The CDR3 here is CASWDRGRGELFF. CDR3 coding DNA: TGTGCCAGTTGGGACAGGGGGCGCGGGGAGCTGTTTTTT. The genes are TRBV19 and TRBJ2-2; 12 nucleotides agree with TRBD1. The CDR3 covers 13 residues. J was trimmed by 7 bases and V by 8 bases; bases with no gene match: 2. Germline V lookup: CDR1 LNHDA, CDR2 SQIVND (reference sequence).

The CDR3 nucleotides read TGTGCCACCGAGGACAGGGTTAACTATGGCTACACCTTC. This sequence encodes CATEDRVNYGYTF. The rearrangement uses TRBV6-1 and TRBJ1-2, with TRBD1 matching over 8 bases. This CDR3 has 13 amino acids. Trimming at V came to 10 bases and at J to 1 base, leaving 5 bases not matched to a gene. Germline values: CDR1 MNHNS, CDR2 SASEGT.

This rearrangement joins TRBV10-3 to TRBJ1-5; D is uncertain. The CDR3 has 13 amino acids. The germline V gene encodes CDR1 ENHRY and CDR2 SYGVKD. V shed 2 bases and J shed 1 base, with 3 bases lying between them. The chain's CDR3 is CAISEGSNQPQHF. In DNA, the CDR3 is TGTGCCATCAGTGAGGGGAGCAATCAGCCCCAGCATTTT.

The rearrangement uses TRBV15 and TRBJ1-2; D may be TRBD1 (5 bases). Germline lookup yields CDR1 LNHNV and CDR2 YYDKDF (reference sequence). Trimming removed 3 bases from V and 8 bases from J, with 19 bases in between. The CDR3 totals 15 residues. The DNA of the CDR3 is TGTGCCACCAGCAGTCACACAAAAGGGGCTAGGGGCTACACCTTC. It yields the protein CATSSHTKGARGYTF.

The chain joins TRBV28 to TRBJ1-6, with unresolved D. The CDR3 contains 17 residues. CDR1 MDHEN and CDR2 SYDVKM come from the germline V gene. V lost 7 bases and J 7 bases, leaving 23 bases between the germline ends. CDR3 sequence reads: CASTSGLWDRMNSPLHF. CDR3 in DNA: TGTGCCAGCACCTCAGGTTTGTGGGATAGAATGAATTCACCCCTCCACTTT.

This clone was seen a few times. The genes are TRBV6-5 and TRBJ2-1; 9 bases agree with TRBD1. This CDR3 contains 13 residues. V shed 4 bases and J 5 bases; nucleotides not matched to a gene: 0. Per germline, CDR1 MNHEY and CDR2 SVGAGI. The CDR3 DNA follows: TGTGCCAGCAGTTGGGACAGGGACAATGAGCAGTTCTTC. It translates to CASSWDRDNEQFF.

The rearrangement uses TRBV28 and TRBJ1-5; 10 positions match TRBD1. Trimming at V came to 4 bases and at J to 1 base, leaving 1 base not matched to a gene. The CDR3 runs to 15 residues. Germline CDR1 MDHEN, CDR2 SYDVKM. CDR3 in DNA: TGTGCCAGCAGTTCGACAGGGGGCAGCAATCAGCCCCAGCATTTT. It specifies CASSSTGGSNQPQHF.

This clone was recorded once. The J gene is TRBJ2-5, the V gene TRBV18, with 7 nucleotides matching TRBD2. The CDR3 has 14 residues. The V gene's germline CDR1 is KGHSH and CDR2 LQKENI. The V gene end was trimmed by 2 bases and the J gene end by 2 bases; junction bases not matched to a gene: 2. This CDR3 reads CASSPSGGQETQYF. The CDR3 coding sequence is TGTGCCAGCTCACCATCCGGGGGGCAAGAGACCCAGTACTTC.

V and J are TRBV30 and TRBJ2-1, with D unclear. The germline V and J ends were trimmed by 2 bases and 0 bases, with 5 bases remaining between them. CDR3 length: 13 amino acids. Germline V gene sequence: CDR1 GTSNPN, CDR2 SVGIG (reference sequence). The CDR3 region has the DNA TGTGCCTGGAGTCCGGGCTCCTACAATGAGCAGTTCTTC. This gives the protein CAWSPGSYNEQFF. Using reference TRBV30 and TRBJ2-1 for the parts outside the CDR3, the full variable domain is SQTIHQWPATLVQPVGSPLSLECTVEGTSNPNLYWYRQAAGRGLQLLFYSVGIGQISSEVPQNLSASRPQDRQFILSSKKLLLSDSGFYLCAWSPGSYNEQFFGPGTRLTVL.

V usage is TRBV4-1 and J usage is TRBJ2-5; D not certain. Germline V gene lookup returns CDR1 MGHRA and CDR2 YSYEKL. V lost 1 base and J lost 5, with 14 bases in between. The CDR3 loop spans 15 amino acids. The CDR3: CASSQVGAFGETQYF. CDR3 DNA sequence: TGCGCCAGCAGCCAAGTAGGCGCTTTCGGGGAGACCCAGTACTTC.

This chain links TRBV6-1 with TRBJ2-7, with D tentatively TRBD1 (6 bases). V shed 7 bases and J shed 4 bases, with 14 bases lying between them. This CDR3 is built from 13 residues. Germline V gene sequence: CDR1 MNHNS, CDR2 SASEGT. CDR3 in amino acids: CASTRGRAYEQYF. In DNA, the CDR3 is TGTGCCAGCACCAGGGGCAGGGCATACGAGCAGTACTTC.